This TCR beta chain derives from a study of T cell changes during pregnancy in multiple sclerosis. A few counts support this clone. Here immunoSEQ multiplex PCR was the method, and the copy in TCRdb shows in-frame clones only, minus some. The table lists more than 65,000 clones, about 95% of them singletons. This sequence was found in a female donor with multiple sclerosis, enrolled in a pregnancy study. The input for sequencing was peripheral blood, taken in the second trimester of pregnancy.

CDR3 sequence reads: CAWRRDFSGNTIYF. The CDR3 DNA reads as TGTGCCTGGAGGAGGGACTTCTCTGGAAACACCATATATTTT. V gene TRBV30 combines with J gene TRBJ1-3; weak D call: TRBD1 (5 bases). This CDR3 has 14 amino acids. Per the germline V gene, CDR1 is GTSNPN and CDR2 is SVGIG (reference sequence). V was trimmed by 3 bases and J by 0 bases, leaving 9 bases between them.